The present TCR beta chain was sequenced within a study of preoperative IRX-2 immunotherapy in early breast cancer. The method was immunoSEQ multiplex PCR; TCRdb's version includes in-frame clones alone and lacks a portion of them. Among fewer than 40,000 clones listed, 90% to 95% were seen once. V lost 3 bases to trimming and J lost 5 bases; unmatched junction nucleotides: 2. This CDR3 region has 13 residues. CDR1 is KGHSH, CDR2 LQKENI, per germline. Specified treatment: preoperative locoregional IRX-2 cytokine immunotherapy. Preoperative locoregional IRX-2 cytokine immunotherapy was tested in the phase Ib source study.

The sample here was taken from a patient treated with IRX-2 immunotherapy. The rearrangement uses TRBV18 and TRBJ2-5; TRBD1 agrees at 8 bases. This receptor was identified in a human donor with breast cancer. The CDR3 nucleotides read TGTGCCAGCTCACCGGGACAGGTGGAGACCCAGTACTTC. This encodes CASSPGQVETQYF.